Each of the 27 T cell receptor beta chains below was sequenced from the same sample in a study of blood T cell repertoires in COVID-19. Produced via immunoSEQ multiplex PCR; TCRdb's table is partial and in-frame only. This sample has 250,000 or so clones, with about 80% found just once. The sequenced material came from PBMCs or T cells enriched from blood (not recorded which). These receptors originate from a man in his fifties who had recovered from COVID-19.

This chain connects TRBV3-1 (or the pseudogene TRBV3-2) to TRBJ1-6, with 10 bases fitting TRBD1. This CDR3 has 15 amino acids. V was clipped by 4 bases and J by 9 bases; unmatched bases: 6. Looked up from germline, CDR1 is LGHDT and CDR2 is YNNKEL (reference sequence). CDR3 sequence reads: CASSLRQGAGSPLHF. CDR3 nucleotide sequence: TGTGCCAGCAGCCTCAGACAGGGGGCAGGTTCACCCCTCCACTTT.

This rearrangement joins TRBV5-1 to TRBJ1-1; 7 bases align to TRBD1. CDR3 length equals 15 residues. Germline CDR1 and CDR2: SGHRS and YFSETQ. The junction had 12 bases not matched to a gene; V was cut back by 4 bases and J by 6 bases. The CDR3 DNA reads TGCGCCAGCAGCCCCGGGCAGGGGGGATGGTCTGAAGCTTTCTTT. Encoded protein: CASSPGQGGWSEAFF. The variable domain in full, completed from reference TRBV5-1 and TRBJ1-1, reads KAGVTQTPRYLIKTRGQQVTLSCSPISGHRSVSWYQQTPGQGLQFLFEYFSETQRNKGNFPGRFSGRQFSNSRSEMNVSTLELGDSALYLCASSPGQGGWSEAFFGQGTRLTVV.

This clone has a single count. V is TRBV5-5 and J is TRBJ1-1; TRBD1 is a possible D gene (5 bases). There are 12 residues in the CDR3. From germline, CDR1 is SGHKS and CDR2 YYEKEE (reference sequence). V was cut by 2 bases and J by 10 bases, with 12 bases left in between. Written as DNA, the CDR3 is TGTGCCAGCAGCTTTGGGGCCAAGATAGCTTTCTTT. Amino acid sequence: CASSFGAKIAFF. The full variable domain, rest sourced from reference TRBV5-5 and TRBJ1-1, is DAGVTQSPTHLIKTRGQQVTLRCSPISGHKSVSWYQQVLGQGPQFIFQYYEKEERGRGNFPDRFSARQFPNYSSELNVNALLLGDSALYLCASSFGAKIAFFGQGTRLTVV.

The chain combines TRBV27 with TRBJ1-2, with D possibly matching TRBD1 (5 bases). V lost 5 bases, J lost 2 bases, and 9 bases lay in between. CDR1 is MNHEY and CDR2 is SMNVEV in the germline V gene (reference sequence). This CDR3 has 13 residues. The chain's CDR3 is CASSQGWNYGYTF. The CDR3 coding sequence is TGTGCCAGCAGTCAGGGTTGGAACTATGGCTACACCTTC.

This chain uses TRBV29-1 with TRBJ2-7; D may be TRBD1 (6 bases). V lost 7 bases and J 3 bases, leaving 10 bases between the germline ends. Germline V gene data show CDR1 as SQVTM and CDR2 as ANQGSEA. This CDR3 has 11 residues. The CDR3: CSALTGYEQYF. The CDR3 DNA sequence: TGCAGCGCCCTGACAGGCTACGAGCAGTACTTC.

The chain combines TRBV11-3 with TRBJ2-7; TRBD2 is a possible D gene (5 bases). Trimming took off 0 bases at V and 3 bases at J, with 15 bases between the two ends. The CDR3 runs to 16 residues. Germline CDR1 SGHNT, CDR2 YENEEA. The CDR3 reads CASSLDSTAGGYEQYF. CDR3 nucleotide sequence: TGTGCCAGCAGCTTAGATTCCACGGCGGGCGGCTACGAGCAGTACTTC.

J is TRBJ2-5 and V is TRBV5-1, with D possibly TRBD1 on 5 matching bases. The CDR3 runs 13 residues. V dropped 4 bases and J dropped 1 base, with 8 bases sitting between them. Germline assignment: CDR1 SGHRS and CDR2 YFSETQ. CDR3 sequence: CASSKDIQETQYF. The DNA for the CDR3 is TGCGCCAGCAGCAAGGACATCCAAGAGACCCAGTACTTC.

The chain carries TRBV9 and TRBJ2-7, with 9 bases identical to TRBD2. Germline lookup yields CDR1 SGDLS and CDR2 YYNGEE. V was pared by 0 bases and J by 6 bases, with 16 bases of the junction left unmatched. This CDR3 region has 18 residues. The CDR3 nucleotides are TGTGCCAGCAGCGTAGGCCCCTTCGGGCGGGGGGGAACGGGCGAGCAGTACTTC. This encodes CASSVGPFGRGGTGEQYF.

The chain joins TRBV29-1 to TRBJ1-2, with 7 nucleotides matching TRBD1. After removal of 6 bases from V and 5 bases from J, the junction contained 15 bases not matched to a gene. This CDR3 comprises 15 residues. Germline CDR1 reads SQVTM; CDR2 reads ANQGSEA. CDR3 DNA sequence: TGCAGCGTGAACAACAGGGGAGGTACTATTTATGGCTACACCTTC. It codes for CSVNNRGGTIYGYTF.

This clone was observed a handful of times. The chain couples TRBV7-9 to TRBJ2-1; 9 nucleotides agree with TRBD1. CDR1 and CDR2 (germline): SEHNR, FQNEAQ (reference sequence). After removal of 5 bases from V and 6 bases from J, the junction contained 17 bases not matched to a gene. This CDR3 spans 18 amino acids. CDR3 region: CASSPQVGGTGFRNEQFF. The CDR3 coding sequence is TGTGCCAGCAGCCCTCAGGTTGGAGGGACAGGGTTTCGCAATGAGCAGTTCTTC.

V and J are TRBV30 and TRBJ1-5; 9 positions match TRBD1. The CDR3 loop spans 17 amino acids. The germline V gene has CDR1 GTSNPN and CDR2 SVGIG (reference sequence). V shed 1 base, J shed 6 bases, and the junction held 13 bases outside the gene matches. Written as DNA, the CDR3 is TGTGCCTGGAGTGGCCGGGTAACAGGGGGCGCGGGTCAGCCCCAGCATTTT. Translated: CAWSGRVTGGAGQPQHF.

The chain combines TRBV19 with TRBJ1-1; 7 positions match TRBD1. The CDR3 extends over 14 amino acids. The junction had 10 bases not matched to a gene; V was cut back by 7 bases and J by 5 bases. Germline V gene data show CDR1 as LNHDA and CDR2 as SQIVND (reference sequence). The CDR3 nucleotides read TGTGCCAGTAAAGAACCGGACAGGACAACTGAAGCTTTCTTT. It specifies CASKEPDRTTEAFF. Together with reference TRBV19 and TRBJ1-1, the CDR3 gives the full variable domain: DGGITQSPKYLFRKEGQNVTLSCEQNLNHDAMYWYRQDPGQGLRLIYYSQIVNDFQKGDIAEGYSVSREKKESFPLTVTSAQKNPTAFYLCASKEPDRTTEAFFGQGTRLTVV.

The V call is TRBV11-2, the J call TRBJ1-2; no definite D call. The germline V and J ends were trimmed by 0 bases and 7 bases, with 9 bases remaining between them. Germline-derived CDR1 and CDR2 are SGHAT and FQNNGV. This CDR3 is built from 13 residues. The CDR3 DNA sequence: TGTGCCAGCAGCTTAGAAATAGGAGGTGGCTACACCTTC. Translating gives CASSLEIGGGYTF.

The rearrangement uses TRBV6-5 and TRBJ2-2, with 9 bases lining up with TRBD2. Germline V lookup: CDR1 MNHEY, CDR2 SVGAGI. CDR3 size: 14 residues. The V and J ends lost 8 bases and 0 bases, in that order; junction bases with no gene match: 1. The CDR3 DNA reads as TGTGCCAGCGCTAGCGGGACGAACACCGGGGAGCTGTTTTTT. Its protein product is CASASGTNTGELFF.

The J gene is TRBJ1-5, the V gene TRBV19; D unresolved. Trimming took off 6 bases at V and 5 bases at J, with 8 bases between the two ends. This CDR3 contains 12 residues. CDR1 LNHDA and CDR2 SQIVND come from the germline V gene (reference sequence). CDR3 DNA: TGTGCCAGTAGGGCAGAGGATCAGCCCCAGCATTTT. This translates into CASRAEDQPQHF.

This CDR3 reads CAISNGQGIYEQYF. CDR3 DNA: TGTGCCATCAGTAATGGACAGGGGATCTACGAGCAGTACTTC. J is TRBJ2-7 and V is TRBV10-3, with TRBD1 matching over 9 bases. Looked up from germline, CDR1 is ENHRY and CDR2 is SYGVKD. The CDR3 sequence is 14 residues long. The J segment lost 3 bases and the V segment lost 5 bases, leaving 5 bases of the junction unmatched.

CDR3 nucleotide sequence: TGCAGCGTTAGGACAGGGAGTAATTCACCCCTCCACTTT. Protein sequence: CSVRTGSNSPLHF. The chain carries TRBV29-1 and TRBJ1-6; TRBD1 agrees at 8 bases. Trimming removed 5 bases from V and 6 bases from J; junction bases left unmatched: 3. This CDR3 region has 13 residues. Per germline, CDR1 SQVTM and CDR2 ANQGSEA.

The V gene is TRBV7-6, the J gene TRBJ1-3; D is unresolved. With 1 base removed from V and 0 bases from J, the gap between germline ends came to 10 bases. The CDR3 is made up of 16 amino acids. Germline V gene data show CDR1 as SGHVS and CDR2 as FNYEAQ. As DNA, the CDR3 is TGTGCCAGCAGCTTAGGTTTGGCCCTCTCTGGAAACACCATATATTTT. Translation: CASSLGLALSGNTIYF. Filled out from reference TRBV7-6 and TRBJ1-3, the complete variable domain reads GAGVSQSPRYKVTKRGQDVALRCDPISGHVSLYWYRQALGQGPEFLTYFNYEAQQDKSGLPNDRFSAERPEGSISTLTIQRTEQRDSAMYRCASSLGLALSGNTIYFGEGSWLTVV.

This chain connects TRBV7-2 to TRBJ2-1; D remains unclear. The CDR3 spans 15 residues. CDR1 and CDR2 from the germline V gene are SGHTA and FQGNSA. V was clipped by 2 bases and J by 4 bases, with 12 bases between them. The CDR3 bases are TGTGCCAGCAGCTTATCCCGCGACACTTACAATGAGCAGTTCTTC. Its protein is CASSLSRDTYNEQFF. The full variable domain, its missing parts supplied by reference TRBV7-2 and TRBJ2-1, is GAGVSQSPSNKVTEKGKDVELRCDPISGHTALYWYRQSLGQGLEFLIYFQGNSAPDKSGLPSDRFSAERTGGSVSTLTIQRTQQEDSAVYLCASSLSRDTYNEQFFGPGTRLTVL.

The V and J genes are TRBV7-8 and TRBJ1-2, with TRBD1 matching over 8 bases. The CDR3 consists of 14 residues. Per germline, CDR1 SGHVS and CDR2 FQNEAQ. V lost 5 bases and J lost 7; bases outside the gene matches: 9. The CDR3 nucleotides read TGTGCCAGCAGCCCACAGGGGGGCGCTAGTGGCTACACCTTC. Encoded protein: CASSPQGGASGYTF.

This chain uses TRBV19 with TRBJ2-5; a possible D gene is TRBD2 (5 bases). This CDR3 contains 15 residues. Germline V gene data show CDR1 as LNHDA and CDR2 as SQIVND (reference sequence). Trimming took 6 bases from V and 0 from J, leaving 14 bases between them. The CDR3 DNA reads as TGTGCCAGTAGGCTAGGAGGAGAGAACCAAGAGACCCAGTACTTC. It specifies CASRLGGENQETQYF.

This chain connects TRBV9 to TRBJ2-7; D possibly corresponds to TRBD2 (6 bases). Germline CDR1 is SGDLS and CDR2 is YYNGEE. This CDR3 has 15 amino acids. The germline V and J ends were trimmed by 4 bases and 2 bases, with 16 bases remaining between them. CDR3 DNA: TGTGCCAGCAGCCCCCATGCGGGGAGTGCCTACGAGCAGTACTTC. Encoded protein: CASSPHAGSAYEQYF. The full variable domain, completed using reference TRBV9 and TRBJ2-7, is DSGVTQTPKHLITATGQRVTLRCSPRSGDLSVYWYQQSLDQGLQFLIQYYNGEERAKGNILERFSAQQFPDLHSELNLSSLELGDSALYFCASSPHAGSAYEQYFGPGTRLTVT.

The V and J genes are TRBV11-2 and TRBJ2-2, with 11 bases matching TRBD2. Germline trimming cut 2 bases from V and 5 bases from J; bases unmatched to any gene: 7. The CDR3 totals 17 residues. Per germline, CDR1 SGHAT and CDR2 FQNNGV. The CDR3 loop reads CASSLLGTSGGTGELFF. CDR3 bases: TGTGCCAGCAGCTTACTTGGGACTAGCGGCGGGACCGGGGAGCTGTTTTTT.

J is TRBJ2-2 and V is TRBV3-1 (or the pseudogene TRBV3-2), with 10 bases aligning to TRBD2. Germline V gene sequence: CDR1 LGHDT, CDR2 YNNKEL (reference sequence). The CDR3 has 17 amino acids. Unmatched junction bases numbered 6, after V lost 0 bases and J lost 5 bases. The CDR3 is CASSQEVAGGRTGELFF. CDR3 in DNA: TGTGCCAGCAGCCAAGAGGTAGCGGGGGGCAGGACCGGGGAGCTGTTTTTT.

This clone occurred a few times. The chain combines TRBV7-8 with TRBJ2-7; tentatively, D is TRBD2 (7 bases). CDR3 length equals 16 residues. V dropped 4 bases and J dropped 3 bases, with 19 bases sitting between them. Germline-derived CDR1 and CDR2 are SGHVS and FQNEAQ. The CDR3: CASSSGGQGFGYEQYF. The CDR3 DNA reads TGTGCCAGCAGCTCGGGGGGCCAGGGGTTCGGCTACGAGCAGTACTTC.

The V gene is TRBV19, the J gene TRBJ1-1; tentative D call: TRBD1 (5 bases). V shed 5 bases and J shed 0 bases, with 10 bases lying between them. This CDR3 has 14 amino acids. The germline gives CDR1 LNHDA, CDR2 SQIVND (reference sequence). The CDR3 protein is CASSGRTLNTEAFF. The CDR3 coding sequence is TGTGCCAGTAGTGGTAGGACACTGAACACTGAAGCTTTCTTT.

This clone has a handful of counts. The genes are TRBV6-4 and TRBJ1-4; possibly TRBD1 for D (5 bases). Trimming left V 3 bases short and J 0 bases short, with 11 bases between. Germline values: CDR1 MRHNA, CDR2 SNTAGT. The CDR3 runs 16 residues. The DNA of the CDR3 is TGTGCCAGCAGTGAAACAGGCGGAACAACTAATGAAAAACTGTTTTTT. This translates into CASSETGGTTNEKLFF.